The 29 T cell receptor beta chains reported below all come from one sample, sequenced in a study of cytomegalovirus exposure and HLA in healthy donors. 13 Jbeta primers and 60 Vbeta primers were used for the PCR. Method: immunoSEQ multiplex PCR; TCRdb's copy keeps in-frame clones and lacks some. The sample records 150,000 or so clones, 80% to 85% being singletons. Sequenced material: PBMCs. The receptors come from a man between 18 and 29 years old in good health and CMV-seronegative.

This clone has only a few counts. This chain uses TRBV28 with TRBJ1-2; the D gene is possibly TRBD1 (6 bases). CDR3 length equals 14 residues. Trimming left V 7 bases short and J 2 bases short, with 14 bases between. Germline CDR1 is MDHEN and CDR2 is SYDVKM. The CDR3 loop is CASTQGQPNYGYTF. The CDR3 DNA sequence: TGTGCCAGCACCCAAGGACAGCCAAACTATGGCTACACCTTC.

This chain connects TRBV5-1 to TRBJ2-5, with 7 bases fitting TRBD1. CDR1 SGHRS and CDR2 YFSETQ come from the germline V gene. After removal of 3 bases from V and 3 bases from J, the junction contained 8 bases not matched to a gene. The CDR3 sequence is 15 residues long. CDR3 amino acids: CASSYLTGVEETQYF. The CDR3 region has the DNA TGCGCCAGCAGCTATTTAACAGGGGTCGAAGAGACCCAGTACTTC.

J is TRBJ1-3 and V is TRBV18; a weak D match, TRBD1 (6 bases). The V end lost 1 base, the J end lost 0 bases, and 10 bases lay between the germline ends. The CDR3 runs 16 residues. In germline, CDR1 is KGHSH, CDR2 LQKENI. Here the CDR3 reads CASSPQQGHSGNTIYF. DNA for the CDR3: TGTGCCAGCTCACCACAGCAGGGGCACTCTGGAAACACCATATATTTT.

The chain recombines TRBV5-6 with TRBJ1-5, with D hard to call. The germline CDR1 and CDR2 sequences are SGHDT and YYEEEE. V was trimmed by 0 bases and J by 7 bases, leaving 14 bases between them. The CDR3 spans 15 residues. CDR3 amino acids: CASSLGPRAEQPQHF. CDR3 DNA sequence: TGTGCCAGCAGCTTGGGACCCAGAGCGGAACAGCCCCAGCATTTT.

The V gene is TRBV10-3, the J gene TRBJ2-2; possible D gene TRBD1, 7 bases. Trimming cost V 6 bases and J 4 bases, with 21 bases left between them. CDR1 is ENHRY, CDR2 SYGVKD, per germline. This CDR3 comprises 17 residues. The CDR3 DNA reads as TGTGCCATCAGCGCCCAGGACGGTCAGGGGGGCACCGGGGAGCTGTTTTTT. It encodes CAISAQDGQGGTGELFF.

The chain couples TRBV2 to TRBJ1-1; 7 nucleotides line up with TRBD1. This CDR3 comprises 14 residues. CDR1 is SNHLY, CDR2 FYNNEI, per germline. Trimming removed 5 bases from V and 0 bases from J; junction bases left unmatched: 3. CDR3 in amino acids: CASSPGTVNTEAFF. In nucleotides, the CDR3 is TGTGCCAGCAGTCCCGGGACAGTGAACACTGAAGCTTTCTTT.

The CDR3 protein is CASREGQGGNQPQHF. In DNA, the CDR3 is TGTGCCAGCAGAGAGGGACAGGGGGGCAATCAGCCCCAGCATTTT. The rearrangement joins TRBV27 to TRBJ1-5, with 11 bases aligning to TRBD1. Germline CDR1 MNHEY, CDR2 SMNVEV (reference sequence). J gave up 2 bases and V 6 bases, and 3 bases lay outside the gene matches. The CDR3 runs 15 residues.

The chain has TRBV10-3 and TRBJ2-1; tentatively, D is TRBD1 (6 bases). V lost 0 bases and J lost 2, with 11 bases in between. The CDR3 loop spans 16 amino acids. In germline, CDR1 is ENHRY, CDR2 SYGVKD. The CDR3, as DNA: TGTGCCATCAGTGAGTCCGAACAGGGACCCTACAATGAGCAGTTCTTC. Translation gives CAISESEQGPYNEQFF.

This sequence joins TRBV5-4 and TRBJ1-2, with a tentative D call TRBD1 (6 bases). CDR1 SGHNT and CDR2 YYREEE come from the germline V gene (reference sequence). CDR3 length: 16 amino acids. Trimming removed 4 bases from V and 7 bases from J, with 23 bases in between. The CDR3 is CASSGTPGGGWRGYTF. CDR3 bases: TGTGCCAGCAGCGGGACCCCGGGGGGCGGCTGGCGTGGCTACACCTTC. Supplemented by reference TRBV5-4 and TRBJ1-2, the full variable domain reads ETGVTQSPTHLIKTRGQQVTLRCSSQSGHNTVSWYQQALGQGPQFIFQYYREEENGRGNFPPRFSGLQFPNYSSELNVNALELDDSALYLCASSGTPGGGWRGYTFGSGTRLTVV.

The chain joins TRBV28 to TRBJ2-1; 11 bases align to TRBD2. From germline, CDR1 is MDHEN and CDR2 SYDVKM. V dropped 4 bases and J dropped 2; count of bases not matched to a gene: 4. The CDR3 length is 16 residues. The CDR3 DNA sequence: TGTGCCAGCAGTTCAAGTAGCGGGGGGGCCTACAATGAGCAGTTCTTC. Its translation is CASSSSSGGAYNEQFF.

The J gene is TRBJ2-2, the V gene TRBV7-9, with 10 bases aligning to TRBD1. The germline V gene encodes CDR1 SEHNR and CDR2 FQNEAQ (reference sequence). The junction had 6 bases not matched to a gene; V was cut back by 0 bases and J by 5 bases. There are 17 residues in the CDR3. CDR3 residues: CASSLAPGQGTTGELFF. The CDR3 DNA sequence: TGTGCCAGCAGCTTAGCCCCGGGACAGGGGACTACCGGGGAGCTGTTTTTT.

The chain has TRBV6-5 and TRBJ2-2, with a weak D call TRBD2 (5 bases). The CDR3 sequence is 16 residues long. Germline V lookup: CDR1 MNHEY, CDR2 SVGAGI. The V gene lost 1 base and the J gene lost 4 bases, with 13 bases spanning the gap. CDR3 DNA: TGTGCCAGCAGTTACTTATGGCTAGCCGGCACCGGGGAGCTGTTTTTT. Its translation is CASSYLWLAGTGELFF.

The chain links TRBV5-1 to TRBJ1-2, with TRBD1 matching over 8 bases. CDR3 size: 16 residues. Germline assignment: CDR1 SGHRS and CDR2 YFSETQ. Losses at the gene ends were 4 bases for V and 6 bases for J; bases not matched to a gene: 14. The DNA for the CDR3 is TGCGCCAGCAGCCCTAACCAAAGGACAGGGAAGGATGGCTACACCTTC. As protein: CASSPNQRTGKDGYTF.

A note on this clone: The sample has other DNA sequences that encode this CDR3 too. The chain employs TRBV5-1 and TRBJ2-7, with D maybe TRBD2 (7 bases). This CDR3 has 14 residues. The germline gives CDR1 SGHRS, CDR2 YFSETQ. V lost 0 bases and J 4 bases, leaving 11 bases between the germline ends. The CDR3 nucleotides read TGCGCCAGCAGCTTGGACAGGGAGGGTTACGAGCAGTACTTC. Amino acid sequence: CASSLDREGYEQYF.

The V and J genes are TRBV7-2 and TRBJ2-5; no definite D call. V lost 4 bases to trimming and J lost 2 bases, with 8 bases between them. Germline-derived CDR1 and CDR2 are SGHTA and FQGNSA. This CDR3 is built from 13 residues. The CDR3 sequence: CASSSDWQETQYF. CDR3 nucleotides: TGTGCCAGCAGCTCTGACTGGCAAGAGACCCAGTACTTC.

This chain uses TRBV28 with TRBJ2-7; 7 bases are a match to TRBD1. Germline-derived CDR1 and CDR2 are MDHEN and SYDVKM. Losses at the gene ends were 6 bases for V and 6 bases for J; bases not matched to a gene: 14. CDR3 length: 15 amino acids. The CDR3 DNA is TGTGCCAGCAGCCTCTACCCGACAGGGAATGGCGAGCAGTACTTC. Protein sequence: CASSLYPTGNGEQYF.

CDR3 bases: TGTGCCAGCAGTGCCCGGACAGGGCCATCGCCCCAGCATTTT. Encoded protein: CASSARTGPSPQHF. This chain uses TRBV6-5 with TRBJ1-5; TRBD1 agrees at 8 bases. V was clipped by 5 bases and J by 9 bases; unmatched bases: 9. Germline CDR1 MNHEY, CDR2 SVGAGI. The CDR3 is 14 amino acids.

The chain uses TRBV28 and TRBJ1-1, with D unclear. The V gene lost 2 bases and the J gene lost 3 bases, with 7 bases spanning the gap. The V gene's germline CDR1 is MDHEN and CDR2 SYDVKM. The CDR3 is 13 residues long. CDR3 DNA: TGTGCCAGCAGTTTAGGGCCCGACACTGAAGCTTTCTTT. Its translation: CASSLGPDTEAFF.

The genes are TRBV28 and TRBJ2-5; 7 nucleotides align to TRBD2. Germline V gene data show CDR1 as MDHEN and CDR2 as SYDVKM. V lost 5 bases to trimming and J lost 9 bases; unmatched junction nucleotides: 15. The CDR3 is 15 amino acids. The CDR3 sequence is CASSPGGAAGRAQYF. In DNA, the CDR3 is TGTGCCAGCAGTCCAGGCGGGGCTGCTGGGAGGGCCCAGTACTTC. The whole variable domain, remainder taken from reference TRBV28 and TRBJ2-5, is DVKVTQSSRYLVKRTGEKVFLECVQDMDHENMFWYRQDPGLGLRLIYFSYDVKMKEKGDIPEGYSVSREKKERFSLILESASTNQTSMYLCASSPGGAAGRAQYFGPGTRLLVL.

The chain employs TRBV1 and TRBJ2-6; the D call of TRBD1 is as the table states it, not checked on the DNA. TRBV1 is annotated as a pseudogene. The CDR3 has 19 amino acids. The CDR3 sequence: CTSSPRTGEALSGANVLTF. The CDR3, as DNA: TGCACCAGCAGCCCACGTACAGGGGAAGCTCTCTCTGGGGCCAACGTCCTGACTTTC.

Of note for this clone: Other DNA sequences in the sample encode the same CDR3. CDR3 in amino acids: CASSWGQGLGYTF. The CDR3 bases are TGTGCCAGCAGCTGGGGACAGGGACTTGGGTACACCTTC. The V and J genes are TRBV7-2 and TRBJ1-2; 9 bases match TRBD1. Per germline, CDR1 SGHTA and CDR2 FQGNSA. V lost 4 bases, J lost 11 bases, and 8 bases stayed unmatched. The CDR3 spans 13 residues. Together with reference TRBV7-2 and TRBJ1-2, the CDR3 gives the full variable domain: GAGVSQSPSNKVTEKGKDVELRCDPISGHTALYWYRQSLGQGLEFLIYFQGNSAPDKSGLPSDRFSAERTGGSVSTLTIQRTQQEDSAVYLCASSWGQGLGYTFGSGTRLTVV.

This clone came up a few times. This chain joins TRBV6-1 and TRBJ2-3; D not certain. V dropped 7 bases and J dropped 5 bases, with 16 bases sitting between them. The CDR3 runs to 14 residues. Germline CDR1 reads MNHNS; CDR2 reads SASEGT. The CDR3 DNA reads TGTGCCAGCACCGAACAGCCCCGCCAAGATACGCAGTATTTT. This encodes CASTEQPRQDTQYF.

The gene calls are TRBV7-9 and TRBJ1-4; D remains ambiguous. With 1 base removed from V and 5 bases from J, the gap between germline ends came to 11 bases. The germline V gene encodes CDR1 SEHNR and CDR2 FQNEAQ (reference sequence). The CDR3 extends over 15 amino acids. Written as DNA, the CDR3 is TGTGCCAGCAGCTTAGGTCCTATCCGGAATGAAAAACTGTTTTTT. This sequence encodes CASSLGPIRNEKLFF.

This rearrangement joins TRBV13 to TRBJ2-5; D gene uncertain. CDR3 size: 15 residues. V lost 0 bases and J 1 base, leaving 9 bases between the germline ends. Germline CDR1 PRHDT, CDR2 FYEKMQ (reference sequence). This CDR3 reads CASSLGGVPQETQYF. The CDR3 nucleotides are TGTGCCAGCAGCTTAGGAGGAGTACCCCAAGAGACCCAGTACTTC. The whole variable domain, remainder taken from reference TRBV13 and TRBJ2-5, is AAGVIQSPRHLIKEKRETATLKCYPIPRHDTVYWYQQGPGQDPQFLISFYEKMQSDKGSIPDRFSAQQFSDYHSELNMSSLELGDSALYFCASSLGGVPQETQYFGPGTRLLVL.

The J gene is TRBJ1-2, the V gene TRBV28, with D maybe TRBD1 (5 bases). The CDR3 spans 12 residues. The germline CDR1 and CDR2 sequences are MDHEN and SYDVKM. V gave up 5 bases and J gave up 6 bases, with 10 bases separating them. The CDR3: CASSPGINGYTF. CDR3 nucleotides: TGTGCCAGCAGTCCAGGGATAAATGGCTACACCTTC.

This clone was seen a few times. The chain couples TRBV5-1 to TRBJ2-2; 11 nucleotides agree with TRBD2. CDR1 SGHRS and CDR2 YFSETQ come from the germline V gene. There are 15 residues in the CDR3. Germline trimming cut 4 bases from V and 8 bases from J; bases unmatched to any gene: 7. As DNA, the CDR3 is TGCGCCAGCAGCGGGACTAGCGGCGAAGGGGGGGAGCTGTTTTTT. Its translation: CASSGTSGEGGELFF. Looking up the rest from reference TRBV5-1 and TRBJ2-2 gives the full variable domain: KAGVTQTPRYLIKTRGQQVTLSCSPISGHRSVSWYQQTPGQGLQFLFEYFSETQRNKGNFPGRFSGRQFSNSRSEMNVSTLELGDSALYLCASSGTSGEGGELFFGEGSRLTVL.

The chain employs TRBV5-5 and TRBJ1-2; tentative D call: TRBD1 (5 bases). The CDR3 covers 15 residues. Germline CDR1 reads SGHKS; CDR2 reads YYEKEE (reference sequence). Trimming removed 3 bases at V and 2 bases at J, with 14 bases between. CDR3 nucleotides: TGTGCCAGCAGCTCGCAGGGTTTCGGGAACTATGGCTACACCTTC. Translated, it gives CASSSQGFGNYGYTF.

This chain joins TRBV28 and TRBJ2-7; unclear D gene. V was trimmed by 2 bases and J by 4 bases, leaving 12 bases between them. CDR1 and CDR2 (germline): MDHEN, SYDVKM. The CDR3 loop spans 14 amino acids. The CDR3 sequence is CASSLSVGNYEQYF. The CDR3 bases are TGTGCCAGCAGTTTAAGTGTTGGCAATTACGAGCAGTACTTC.

This CDR3 is CASSQEPGGISNTIYF. Written as DNA, the CDR3 is TGCGCCAGCAGCCAAGAGCCGGGGGGGATTAGCAACACCATATATTTT. The rearrangement joins TRBV4-3 to TRBJ1-3, with D tentatively TRBD1 (5 bases). V gave up 0 bases and J gave up 7 bases, with 16 bases separating them. Germline CDR1 reads LGHNA; CDR2 reads YSLEER. The CDR3 sequence is 16 residues long.